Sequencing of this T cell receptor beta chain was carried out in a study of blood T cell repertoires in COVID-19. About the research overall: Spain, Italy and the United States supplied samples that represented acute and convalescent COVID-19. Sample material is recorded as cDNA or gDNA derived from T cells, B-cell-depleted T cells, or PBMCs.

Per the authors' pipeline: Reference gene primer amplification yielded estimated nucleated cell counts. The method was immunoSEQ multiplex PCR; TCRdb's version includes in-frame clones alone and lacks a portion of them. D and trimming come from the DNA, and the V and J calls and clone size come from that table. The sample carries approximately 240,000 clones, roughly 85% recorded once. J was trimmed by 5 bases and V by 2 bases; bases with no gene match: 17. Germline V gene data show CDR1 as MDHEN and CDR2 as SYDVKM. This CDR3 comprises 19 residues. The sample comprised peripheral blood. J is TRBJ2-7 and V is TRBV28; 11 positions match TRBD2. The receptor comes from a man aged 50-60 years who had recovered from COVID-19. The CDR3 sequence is CASSLTTSGVRRVGHEQYF. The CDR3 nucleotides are TGTGCCAGCAGTTTAACGACTAGCGGGGTACGCCGGGTTGGGCACGAGCAGTACTTC.